This TCR beta chain was sequenced during a study of cytomegalovirus exposure and HLA in healthy donors. Between the trimmed V and J ends, which lost 3 bases and 4 bases, there was a span of 12 bases. Germline loops: CDR1 MGHRA, CDR2 YSYEKL. The CDR3 consists of 14 residues. Remarks on this clone: Antigen unknown.

Study results and limitations: HLA-A and HLA-B allele assignments for most subjects were reportedly predicted accurately using TCR beta sequences. The study recorded 160 or so TCR beta chains that were cytomegalovirus-associated. The dataset shows that most TCR sequences were rare, while some public TCRs occurred in many donors. Further analysis, carried out later, found HLA-associated TCR beta chains more clonally expanded than equally common other chains.

This PCR relied on a set of 60 Vbeta primers and 13 Jbeta primers. Produced via immunoSEQ multiplex PCR; TCRdb's table is partial and in-frame only. The sample records more than 75,000 clones, 74% being singletons. The TCR sequence derives from a man aged 35 to 55 in good health and CMV-seropositive. V is TRBV4-1 and J is TRBJ1-1; tentatively, D is TRBD1 (5 bases). Sequencing was done on a sample of PBMCs. In nucleotides, the CDR3 is TGCGCCAGCAGCCATCAGGCGGGGGGCACTGAAGCTTTCTTT. Translating gives CASSHQAGGTEAFF.